Listed below are T cell receptor beta chains from one sample, sequenced in a study of CD8 T cells in Susac syndrome. Using its own MiXCR run on the immunoSEQ multiplex PCR reads, TCRdb lists one record per CDR3 protein. The repertoire holds roughly 200,000 distinct CDR3 sequences, with about 95% as singletons. The sequenced material came from CD4+ T cells from PBMCs. The receptor source for this set is a human donor in good health. Both conserved end residues are part of each CDR3. The D gene is left open where the match is weak. Size is omitted from some rows. Given values are once, few, many or a class for expanded clones.

J | V | size | D | CDR3 | DNA
TRBJ2-5 | TRBV2 | . | TRBD1 | CASSDQGAYQETQYF | TGTGCCAGCAGTGACCAGGGGGCTTATCAAGAGACCCAGTACTTC
TRBJ2-1 | TRBV30 | . | . | CAWRGYSYNEQFF | TGTGCCTGGAGGGGCTACTCCTACAATGAGCAGTTCTTC
TRBJ2-7 | TRBV12-3/TRBV12-4 | . | TRBD1 | CASSAGTGRREQYF | TGTGCCAGCAGCGCCGGGACAGGGAGGCGCGAGCAGTACTTC
TRBJ2-5 | TRBV12-5 | . | . | CASARLETQYF | TGTGCTAGTGCCCGTCTCGAGACCCAGTACTTC
TRBJ2-1 | TRBV20-1 | . | TRBD2 | CSAQTGTSSYNEQFF | TGCAGTGCCCAAACCGGGACTAGCTCCTACAATGAGCAGTTCTTC
TRBJ2-7 | TRBV20-1 | . | . | CSAYSWLNEQYF | TGCAGTGCTTATTCATGGCTGAACGAGCAGTACTTC
TRBJ2-1 | TRBV27 | . | TRBD2 | CASSSLLAGSYNEQFF | TGTGCCAGCAGTTCCCTACTAGCGGGGTCCTACAATGAGCAGTTCTTC
TRBJ2-7 | TRBV27 | . | . | CASSLFGTSYEQYF | TGTGCCAGCAGTTTGTTTGGGACCTCCTACGAGCAGTACTTC
TRBJ1-4 | TRBV28 | . | . | CASSASETANEKLFF | TGTGCCAGCAGTGCCAGCGAGACAGCGAATGAAAAACTGTTTTTT
TRBJ2-7 | TRBV25-1 | . | TRBD2 | CASSGTSGAYEQYF | TGTGCCAGCAGTGGGACTAGCGGGGCCTACGAGCAGTACTTC
TRBJ2-1 | TRBV6-2/TRBV6-3 | . | TRBD2 | CASSRPGLAGHEQFF | TGTGCCAGCAGCCGTCCGGGACTAGCGGGCCATGAGCAGTTCTTC
TRBJ1-5 | TRBV6-2/TRBV6-3 | . | . | CASSHPGGDQPQHF | TGTGCCAGCAGTCACCCGGGGGGAGATCAGCCCCAGCATTTT
TRBJ2-3 | TRBV29-1 | . | . | CSVEGHVEATDTQYF | TGCAGCGTTGAAGGTCACGTTGAGGCCACAGATACGCAGTATTTT
TRBJ2-4 | TRBV20-1 | . | . | CSARVKGASSVAKNIQYF | TGCAGTGCTAGAGTAAAAGGGGCATCCTCCGTAGCCAAAAACATTCAGTACTTC
TRBJ2-5 | TRBV3-1 | . | TRBD2 | CASSQDLASGRWTQYF | TGTGCCAGCAGCCAAGATTTGGCTAGCGGGAGGTGGACCCAGTACTTC
TRBJ2-7 | TRBV12-3/TRBV12-4 | . | TRBD2 | CASSLAGGHEQYF | TGTGCCAGCAGTTTAGCGGGAGGGCACGAGCAGTACTTC
TRBJ2-5 | TRBV7-2 | . | . | CASSPYPRAQYF | TGTGCCAGCAGCCCTTACCCCCGGGCCCAGTACTTC
TRBJ1-1 | TRBV12-3/TRBV12-4 | . | . | CASSNQRNTEAFF | TGTGCCAGCAGTAACCAGCGGAACACTGAAGCTTTCTTT
TRBJ2-1 | TRBV4-2 | once | . | CASSPQRYNEQFF | TGTGCCAGCAGCCCCCAACGGTACAATGAGCAGTTCTTC
TRBJ2-7 | TRBV3-1 | . | . | CASSQTHSYEQYF | TGTGCCAGCAGCCAGACACATTCCTACGAGCAGTACTTC
TRBJ1-5 | TRBV6-5 | . | . | CASSYSAIQPQHF | TGTGCCAGCAGTTACTCGGCAATCCAGCCCCAGCATTTT
TRBJ2-5 | TRBV7-2 | once | . | CASGWLEGGTQYF | TGTGCCTCGGGCTGGCTAGAGGGTGGGACCCAGTACTTC
TRBJ2-3 | TRBV29-1 | . | . | CSVPRSTDTQYF | TGCAGCGTCCCCCGAAGCACAGATACGCAGTATTTT
TRBJ2-1 | TRBV24-1 | . | . | CATSDSKLATNYNEQFF | TGTGCCACCAGTGATTCCAAACTAGCCACAAATTACAATGAGCAGTTCTTC
TRBJ2-7 | TRBV2 | once | . | CASQTRGEQYF | TGTGCCAGCCAGACTAGGGGCGAGCAGTACTTC
TRBJ2-1 | TRBV20-1 | . | TRBD2 | CSARGGLAGAHEQFF | TGCAGTGCTAGAGGCGGACTAGCGGGAGCTCATGAGCAGTTCTTC
TRBJ1-1 | TRBV7-2 | . | . | CASSFRQGLEAFF | TGTGCCAGCAGCTTTCGGCAGGGGCTCGAAGCTTTCTTT
TRBJ2-1 | TRBV3-1 | . | TRBD1 | CASSLGQGASNEQFF | TGTGCCAGCAGCCTCGGACAGGGGGCTAGTAATGAGCAGTTCTTC
TRBJ2-2 | TRBV29-1 | . | TRBD1 | CSGLGQTNTGELFF | TGCAGCGGACTGGGACAGACGAACACCGGGGAGCTGTTTTTT
TRBJ2-2 | TRBV18 | once | TRBD2 | CASSPSVAGANTGELFF | TGTGCCAGCTCACCATCGGTAGCGGGAGCGAACACCGGGGAGCTGTTTTTT
TRBJ1-4 | TRBV7-9 | . | . | CASSLAGRPRGEKLFF | TGTGCCAGCAGCTTAGCAGGCCGGCCAAGGGGTGAAAAACTGTTTTTT
TRBJ2-7 | TRBV24-1 | . | TRBD1 | CATSESTGGKYEQYF | TGTGCCACCAGTGAGTCAACAGGGGGCAAGTACGAGCAGTACTTC
TRBJ1-4 | TRBV18 | . | . | CASSPIREQNEKLFF | TGTGCCAGCTCACCAATAAGGGAACAAAATGAAAAACTGTTTTTT
TRBJ2-1 | TRBV11-3 | . | . | CASSLENLPTNEQLF | TGTGCCAGCAGCTTAGAGAACCTCCCAACCAATGAGCAGCTCTTC
TRBJ1-1 | TRBV24-1 | . | . | CATSESGKGNTEAFF | TGTGCCACCAGTGAATCCGGCAAGGGGAACACTGAAGCTTTCTTT
TRBJ2-5 | TRBV30 | . | . | CAWSSLVDPPWTQYF | TGTGCCTGGAGTTCTCTAGTGGACCCCCCGTGGACCCAGTACTTC
TRBJ1-1 | TRBV18 | . | . | CASSHTENTEAFF | TGTGCCAGCTCTCACACAGAGAACACTGAAGCTTTCTTT
TRBJ2-1 | TRBV5-1 | . | TRBD2 | CASSSTSGSSYNEQFF | TGCGCCAGCAGTTCCACTAGCGGGAGCTCCTACAATGAGCAGTTCTTC
TRBJ2-7 | TRBV15 | . | . | CATSRDLASGEQYF | TGTGCCACCAGCAGAGACCTAGCGTCCGGGGAGCAGTACTTC